The clone carrying this T cell receptor beta chain has more than one count but fewer than ten. As yet, its antigen is unknown. Relative to the germline gene, one junction end is altered; a read error may explain this. Via MiXCR, TCRdb re-called the 5' RACE reads, giving one row per CDR3 protein. The sample consists of fewer than 500,000 distinct CDR3 sequences, 20% to 25% of them appearing once. This sample was included in a study of CD8 T cells in ankylosing spondylitis. The CDR3 has 12 residues. Looked up from germline, CDR1 is LGHDT and CDR2 is YNNKEL (reference sequence). Study-wide results and caveats: Seemingly distinctive of ankylosing spondylitis blood was a TCR beta motif formed by eight highly homologous variants.

The V and J genes are TRBV3-1 and TRBJ2-1, with TRBD2 identical over 8 bases. This clonotype was obtained from a male donor with ankylosing spondylitis. Material: blood, either unsorted or a sorted T cell fraction (not recorded which). CDR3 coding DNA: TGTGCCAGCAGCCCCTCTAGCGGGCCCCCAGTCTTC. It translates to CASSPSSGPPVF.